This T cell receptor beta chain was profiled in a study of monozygotic twins with inflammatory bowel disease. General observations from the study: Lower TCRbeta diversity (inverse Simpson) was seen in IBD patients than in healthy co-twins. Clonotypes shared with others were fewer in IBD patients than in healthy twins, especially with disease activity. The existence of one strong signal or clonotype linked to IBD lacked support.

This CDR3 region has 15 residues. Per the germline V gene, CDR1 is DFQATT and CDR2 is SNEGSKA (reference sequence). Concerning this clonotype itself: The antigen is undetermined.

From its re-call of the 5' RACE reads, TCRdb lists each CDR3 protein once, without DNA. The sample's table shows 300,000 to 400,000 distinct CDR3 sequences. The V call is TRBV20-1, the J call TRBJ2-1; there is no DNA to check the TCRdb D call of TRBD2. The receptor comes from a human donor with ulcerative colitis or Crohn's disease, or a healthy co-twin of an affected twin (not recorded which). The source material was blood. The CDR3 sequence: CSAKAGGNTYNEQFF.